This TCR beta chain emerged from a study of glioma-infiltrating T cells. Study-wide results and caveats: CDR3 overlap between tissue and blood was very small. Above-expected tissue-blood divergence occurred in all gliomas, most in low-grade ones.

This clonotype was detected many times. Its antigen is unknown. Using RNA template, CDR3s of TCR alpha and beta were amplified with iRepertoire arm-PCR. For one-step reverse transcription and amplification, roughly 100-400 ng of tissue mRNA or PBMC total RNA was used. TCRdb analysed the multiplex PCR reads with MiXCR anew, one entry per CDR3 protein. The table includes over 70,000 distinct CDR3 sequences, under 30% detected once. The CDR3 loop spans 13 amino acids. Germline V lookup: CDR1 LGHNA, CDR2 YNFKEQ. V was trimmed by 4 bases and J by 2 bases, leaving 9 bases between them. The chain employs TRBV4-2 and TRBJ2-7; D is uncertain. The specimen sequenced was glioma tissue, nonneoplastic brain tissue, or PBMCs (not recorded which). The receptor was isolated from a human donor with low-grade glioma or glioblastoma, undergoing nonglioma brain surgery, or in good health (not recorded which). CDR3 sequence reads: CASSRIGAYEQYF. CDR3 in DNA: TGTGCCAGCAGCCGCATCGGAGCCTACGAGCAGTACTTC.